This TCR beta chain was sequenced during a study of PD-L1 blockade in urothelial cancer. Study findings and constraints: At 3 weeks on treatment, tumor-associated clones expanded more with durable benefit.

As for time point: pretreatment peripheral blood. Each individual provided 1 to 8 samples (taken pretreatment and on-treatment). Sequencing was performed with immunoSEQ multiplex PCR; in TCRdb, only in-frame clones are kept and a portion is missing. The sample has fewer than 65,000 clones, around 88% seen once. Details on this clone: Antigen specificity is unknown.

The sample consisted of PBMCs, taken around atezolizumab (anti-PD-L1) treatment. This clonotype was obtained from a woman in her sixties or seventies with urothelial cancer.

CDR3 protein: CASSSTGGMTREQFF. The CDR3 DNA sequence: TGTGCCAGTAGTTCGACAGGGGGAATGACTCGGGAGCAGTTCTTC. This chain joins TRBV19 and TRBJ2-1; 9 bases are shared with TRBD1. The germline gives CDR1 LNHDA, CDR2 SQIVND (reference sequence). The CDR3 is 15 residues long. V dropped 5 bases and J dropped 10; count of bases not matched to a gene: 12.